This T cell receptor (beta chain) was recovered during a study of beta chain features in type 1 diabetes (dated by TCRdb to 2016 to 2019). Describing the broader study: No differences in mean age, gender distribution, total cell number or subset yield were found between patients and healthy donors. Regulatory and stem cell-like memory subsets were isolated from only 8 patients and about eight healthy donors, whereas naive and central memory subsets came from all 30 or so donors. A total of 100 million to 140 million sorted cells were examined across all samples, and the number of cells per subset was strongly correlated with RNA yield. The study compared TCRB repertoires of sorted circulating CD4+ T cell subsets between recently diagnosed type 1 diabetes patients and matched healthy donors. The paper's findings and limits, for the study overall: A moderate but significant shortening of TCRB CDR3 length was observed in type 1 diabetes patients in all four CD4+ subsets. At VDJ recombination sites, type 1 diabetes patients had fewer insertions and more deleted nucleotides, which implies abnormalities in thymic rearrangement. Shorter templates might be favored by PCR, yet because patient and control samples were amplified and corrected together, any such skew would affect both groups equally. Sequencing cDNA rather than genomic DNA could over-represent highly expressing activated cells, although activation and CD3 levels did not differ between groups. Because the HLA sub-analyses included only small numbers of individuals, any influence of HLA type on TCRB rearrangement was left unresolved. The naive, central memory and regulatory TCRB repertoires appeared to resemble one another more closely among patients than among healthy donors.

The entire amount of isolated RNA was reverse transcribed using the High Capacity cDNA Reverse Transcription Kit, so the sequenced TCRB transcripts were expressed ones. Deep immunoSEQ sequencing was performed on naive, central memory and regulatory T cell samples, with an average of about 3.6 million total reads per sample. Sorted cells were lysed in RLT buffer, and RNA was extracted using DNase-treated RNeasy Micro or Mini kits according to cell number. Each cell subset was processed on its own to prevent cross-contamination, while patient and healthy donor samples were processed together. Using the immunoSEQ multiplex PCR, TCRB sequences were amplified from cDNA into 87-bp fragments spanning the CDR3 region. Sequencing of the amplicons was done on the Illumina HiSeq platform. Regarding the original processing steps: Synthetic template baselines were used to correct PCR bias computationally, reads within Hamming distance 2 were collapsed, and singletons that could not be merged were discarded. Reads were aligned to IMGT to assign V, D and J genes, CDR3 length, and insertions or deletions at six rearrangement sites. Within each subset, clonotype counts were normalized to sorted cell number, and only after that were true diversity and Gini coefficients computed with the tcR R package. The overlap coefficient, calculated on TCRB nucleotide sequences, was used to quantify repertoire sharing. In its TCRdb copy, this immuneACCESS table keeps in-frame sequences only and misses some clones. Where compared with another copy, unresolved V genes explain less than half of these, and the others have no known cause. V and J calls and clone size are copied from that table; D and trimming were computed from the DNA. A total of about 130,000 clones appear in this sample, 9% to 9.5% of them only once. Around 0.68% of the sample lies in the top ten.

Trimming removed 1 base from V and 6 bases from J, leaving 14 bases between the germline ends. CDR1 and CDR2, looked up from the germline V gene, are SGHDT and YYEEEE. The CDR3 starts with the cysteine, ends with the phenylalanine, and has 15 residues. The CDR3 DNA has 45 bases and is translated from base 1. A single peripheral blood draw of around 100 mL on average was collected from each donor into heparinised tubes. A BD FACSAria II was used to sort naive, central memory, regulatory and stem cell-like memory CD4+ T cells with a panel that included CD45RO, CCR7, CD25, CD127, CD95 and CD27. Every sorted population had a purity above 95%. PBMCs were isolated immediately by Lymphoprep density gradient centrifugation and stained directly without culture. So that batch effects would be minimized, each experiment stained and sorted samples in pairs, pairing one healthy donor with one patient. A remark on this clone: Its antigen has not been determined. Within one base of it there is no much larger clone, and no base qualities were kept.

The chain was built from TRBV5-6 and TRBJ1-5; TRBD1 is possibly the D segment (5 matching bases). The specimen was central memory CD4+ T cells from blood. This clonotype was sampled from a man aged 18 to 29 in good health. The nucleotide sequence is given as TGTGCCAGCAGCTTGTATGTGGGGGGGGGTCAGCCCCAGCATTTT. It is translated as CASSLYVGGGQPQHF.